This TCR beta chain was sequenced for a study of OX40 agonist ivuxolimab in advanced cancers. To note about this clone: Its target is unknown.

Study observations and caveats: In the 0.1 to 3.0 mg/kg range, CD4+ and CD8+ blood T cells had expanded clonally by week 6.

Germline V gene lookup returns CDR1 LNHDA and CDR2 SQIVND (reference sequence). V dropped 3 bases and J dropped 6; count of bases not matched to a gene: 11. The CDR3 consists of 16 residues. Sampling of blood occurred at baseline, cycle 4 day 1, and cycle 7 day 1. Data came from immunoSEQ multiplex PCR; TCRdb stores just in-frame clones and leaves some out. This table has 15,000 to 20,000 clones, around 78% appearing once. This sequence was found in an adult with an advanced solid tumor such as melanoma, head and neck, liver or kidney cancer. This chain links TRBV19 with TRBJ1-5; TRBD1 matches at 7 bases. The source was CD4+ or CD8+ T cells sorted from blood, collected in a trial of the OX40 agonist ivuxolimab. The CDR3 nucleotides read TGTGCCAGTAGTATCCCTCGCAGGGGGTCTGGTCAGCCCCAGCATTTT. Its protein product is CASSIPRRGSGQPQHF.